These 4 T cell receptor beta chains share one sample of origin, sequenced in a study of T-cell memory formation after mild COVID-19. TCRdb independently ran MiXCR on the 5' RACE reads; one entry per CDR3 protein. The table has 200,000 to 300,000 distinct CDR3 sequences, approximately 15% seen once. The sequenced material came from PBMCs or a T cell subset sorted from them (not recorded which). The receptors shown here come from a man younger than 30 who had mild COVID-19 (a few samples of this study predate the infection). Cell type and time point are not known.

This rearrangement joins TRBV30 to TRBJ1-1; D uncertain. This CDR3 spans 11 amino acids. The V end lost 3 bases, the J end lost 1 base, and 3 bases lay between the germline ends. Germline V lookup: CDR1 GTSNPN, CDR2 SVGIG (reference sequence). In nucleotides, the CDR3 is TGTGCCTGGAGAAGGAACACTGAAGCTTTCTTT. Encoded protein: CAWRRNTEAFF.

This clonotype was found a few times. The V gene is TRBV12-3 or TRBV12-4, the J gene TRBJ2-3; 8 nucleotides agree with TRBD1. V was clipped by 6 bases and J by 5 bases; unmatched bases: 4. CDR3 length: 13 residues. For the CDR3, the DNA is TGTGCCAGCAGGCAGGGGGCGGTAGATACGCAGTATTTT. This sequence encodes CASRQGAVDTQYF.

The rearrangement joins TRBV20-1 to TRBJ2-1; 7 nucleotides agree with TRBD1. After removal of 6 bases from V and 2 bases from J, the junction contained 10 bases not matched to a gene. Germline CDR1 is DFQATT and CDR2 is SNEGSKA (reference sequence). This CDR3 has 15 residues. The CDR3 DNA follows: TGCAGTGCCATACGGCGGCAGGGGGCCTACAATGAGCAGTTCTTC. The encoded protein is CSAIRRQGAYNEQFF.

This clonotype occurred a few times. The CDR3 nucleotides are TGTGCCAGCTCACCTGGCGAGAGCCCAGCTGGCTACGAGCAGTACGTC. Translation gives CASSPGESPAGYEQYV. The rearrangement links TRBV18 to TRBJ2-7, with unresolved D. Per the germline V gene, CDR1 is KGHSH and CDR2 is LQKENI. The CDR3 runs 16 residues. Trimming pared 3 bases from V and 3 bases from J, leaving 18 bases between.